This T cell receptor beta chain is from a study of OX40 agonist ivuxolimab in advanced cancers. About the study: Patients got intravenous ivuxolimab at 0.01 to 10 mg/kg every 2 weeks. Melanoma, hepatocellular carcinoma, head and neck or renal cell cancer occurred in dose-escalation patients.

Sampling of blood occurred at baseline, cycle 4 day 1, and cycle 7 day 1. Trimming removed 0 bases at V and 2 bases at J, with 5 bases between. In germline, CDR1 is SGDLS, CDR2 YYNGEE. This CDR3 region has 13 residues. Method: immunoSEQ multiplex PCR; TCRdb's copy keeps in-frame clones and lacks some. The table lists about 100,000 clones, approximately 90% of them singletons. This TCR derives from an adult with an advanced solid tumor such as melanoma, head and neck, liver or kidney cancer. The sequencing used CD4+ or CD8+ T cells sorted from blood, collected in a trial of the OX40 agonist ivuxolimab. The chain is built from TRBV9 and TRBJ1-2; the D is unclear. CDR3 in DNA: TGTGCCAGCAGCGTAGGCCCAAACTATGGCTACACCTTC. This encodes CASSVGPNYGYTF.